A single sample is the source of the 27 T cell receptor beta chains below, sequenced in a study of radiotherapy plus CTLA-4 blockade in lung cancer. The assay was immunoSEQ multiplex PCR, and TCRdb's table has in-frame clones only and misses some. The data contain roughly 51,000 clones, 75% to 90% of them singletons. The sample in question was peripheral blood, obtained from a patient treated with radiotherapy plus ipilimumab. The receptors shown here come from a human donor with non-small cell lung cancer that progressed on radiotherapy plus ipilimumab. Some clones in this sample may be carry-over from other donors' samples.

V and J are TRBV6-6 and TRBJ2-3, with a weak D call TRBD2 (5 bases). Per the germline V gene, CDR1 is MNHNY and CDR2 is SVGAGI (reference sequence). The CDR3 length is 11 residues. V lost 6 bases and J 6 bases, leaving 7 bases between the germline ends. The CDR3 DNA reads as TGTGCCAGCAGGAGGGCCGATACGCAGTATTTT. Translating it yields CASRRADTQYF.

CDR3 sequence reads: CAISESEAGELFF. The CDR3 coding sequence is TGTGCCATCAGTGAGTCCGAGGCCGGGGAGCTGTTTTTT. This chain links TRBV10-3 with TRBJ2-2; no clear D. CDR3 length equals 13 residues. CDR1 and CDR2 from the germline V gene are ENHRY and SYGVKD. V was cut by 0 bases and J by 6 bases, with 5 bases left in between.

The chain recombines TRBV28 with TRBJ2-5; 10 positions agree with TRBD1. Germline V CDR1 and CDR2: MDHEN, SYDVKM. This CDR3 has 12 residues. With V trimmed by 5 bases and J by 11 bases, 5 bases remained unmatched. CDR3 bases: TGTGCCAGCAGTCACGGGACAGGGGAGCAGTACTTC. It encodes CASSHGTGEQYF.

This rearrangement joins TRBV9 to TRBJ1-1, with 10 positions matching TRBD1. Germline CDR1 SGDLS, CDR2 YYNGEE. Losses at the gene ends were 4 bases for V and 5 bases for J; bases not matched to a gene: 5. CDR3 size: 14 residues. The CDR3: CASSPGTGVTEAFF. The CDR3 DNA is TGTGCCAGCAGCCCAGGGACAGGGGTGACTGAAGCTTTCTTT.

The chain combines TRBV19 with TRBJ2-7, with 13 bases that match TRBD2. The CDR3 is made up of 15 amino acids. V lost 5 bases and J lost 1; bases outside the gene matches: 2. Germline CDR1 reads LNHDA; CDR2 reads SQIVND (reference sequence). CDR3 sequence (DNA): TGTGCCAGTAGTTGGGGACTAGCGGGGTCCTACGAGCAGTACTTC. Its translation is CASSWGLAGSYEQYF. The variable domain in full, completed from reference TRBV19 and TRBJ2-7, reads DGGITQSPKYLFRKEGQNVTLSCEQNLNHDAMYWYRQDPGQGLRLIYYSQIVNDFQKGDIAEGYSVSREKKESFPLTVTSAQKNPTAFYLCASSWGLAGSYEQYFGPGTRLTVT.

Note on this clone: The sample holds other DNA sequences that translate to the same CDR3. The rearrangement joins TRBV19 to TRBJ2-7; 9 positions match TRBD1. The ends lost 9 bases at V and 7 bases at J; junction bases unmatched: 16. The CDR3 runs to 15 residues. Germline CDR1 and CDR2: LNHDA and SQIVND (reference sequence). For the CDR3, the DNA is TGTGCCAGCAGCGACGGGACAGGGTTAATCTATGAGCAGTACTTC. Its protein is CASSDGTGLIYEQYF. Full variable domain (missing parts from reference TRBV19 and TRBJ2-7): DGGITQSPKYLFRKEGQNVTLSCEQNLNHDAMYWYRQDPGQGLRLIYYSQIVNDFQKGDIAEGYSVSREKKESFPLTVTSAQKNPTAFYLCASSDGTGLIYEQYFGPGTRLTVT.

V gene TRBV7-9 combines with J gene TRBJ2-7, with D possibly matching TRBD1 (5 bases). Germline-derived CDR1 and CDR2 are SEHNR and FQNEAQ (reference sequence). Trimming left V 5 bases short and J 7 bases short, with 21 bases between. The CDR3 totals 15 residues. The CDR3 sequence: CASSPKRRQSSEQYF. CDR3 in DNA: TGTGCCAGCAGCCCAAAGAGACGACAGTCCTCGGAGCAGTACTTC.

The gene calls are TRBV30 and TRBJ1-1; no clear D gene. V was clipped by 4 bases and J by 11 bases, with 17 bases between them. Germline lookup yields CDR1 GTSNPN and CDR2 SVGIG (reference sequence). The CDR3 is 12 residues long. The CDR3 nucleotides read TGTGCCTGGAACCGGGATGCTGGGAGGGCTTTCTTT. This sequence encodes CAWNRDAGRAFF.

The V and J genes are TRBV12-5 and TRBJ2-1; TRBD2 might be the D (6 bases). Germline CDR1 reads LGHNT; CDR2 reads FRNRAP. The CDR3 is 16 residues long. Trimming cost V 5 bases and J 4 bases, with 18 bases left between them. The CDR3 bases are TGTGCTAGTGGTACCGGTACGGGACTCTTTTACAATGAGCAGTTCTTC. Amino acids: CASGTGTGLFYNEQFF. The whole variable domain, filled in from reference TRBV12-5 and TRBJ2-1, reads DARVTQTPRHKVTEMGQEVTMRCQPILGHNTVFWYRQTMMQGLELLAYFRNRAPLDDSGMPKDRFSAEMPDATLATLKIQPSEPRDSAVYFCASGTGTGLFYNEQFFGPGTRLTVL.

V usage is TRBV5-1 and J usage is TRBJ1-1; 7 bases agree with TRBD1. The ends lost 1 base at V and 3 bases at J; junction bases unmatched: 6. CDR3 length: 15 amino acids. Germline-derived CDR1 and CDR2 are SGHRS and YFSETQ. CDR3: CASSLIGGTDTEAFF. The DNA for the CDR3 is TGCGCCAGCAGCTTGATAGGGGGCACGGACACTGAAGCTTTCTTT. Drawing the rest from reference TRBV5-1 and TRBJ1-1, the complete variable domain is KAGVTQTPRYLIKTRGQQVTLSCSPISGHRSVSWYQQTPGQGLQFLFEYFSETQRNKGNFPGRFSGRQFSNSRSEMNVSTLELGDSALYLCASSLIGGTDTEAFFGQGTRLTVV.

The chain is built from TRBV7-6 and TRBJ2-1; D perhaps matches TRBD2 (6 bases). V shed 2 bases and J shed 6 bases, with 14 bases lying between them. Germline V CDR1 and CDR2: SGHVS, FNYEAQ. CDR3 size: 15 residues. The CDR3 coding sequence is TGTGCCAGCAGCTTATTCGGCGGGGACGGCAATGAGCAGTTCTTC. It yields the protein CASSLFGGDGNEQFF. The full variable domain, rest sourced from reference TRBV7-6 and TRBJ2-1, is GAGVSQSPRYKVTKRGQDVALRCDPISGHVSLYWYRQALGQGPEFLTYFNYEAQQDKSGLPNDRFSAERPEGSISTLTIQRTEQRDSAMYRCASSLFGGDGNEQFFGPGTRLTVL.

The rearrangement uses TRBV19 and TRBJ2-3, with TRBD2 matching 7 bases. CDR1 and CDR2 from the germline V gene are LNHDA and SQIVND (reference sequence). The CDR3 has 15 residues. The ends lost 3 bases at V and 3 bases at J; junction bases unmatched: 6. The CDR3 region is CASSMGDSGTDTQYF. The DNA for the CDR3 is TGTGCCAGTAGTATGGGAGATAGCGGGACAGATACGCAGTATTTT.

The chain couples TRBV29-1 to TRBJ2-3; the D gene is possibly TRBD2 (5 bases). CDR1 is SQVTM and CDR2 is ANQGSEA in the germline V gene. The CDR3 sequence is 14 residues long. Trimming took off 2 bases at V and 0 bases at J, with 9 bases between the two ends. The CDR3 loop reads CSVELQRSTDTQYF. CDR3 DNA: TGCAGCGTTGAATTACAGCGGAGCACAGATACGCAGTATTTT.

The rearrangement uses TRBV18 and TRBJ1-2, with 8 bases aligning to TRBD1. This CDR3 has 14 residues. CDR1 and CDR2 from the germline V gene are KGHSH and LQKENI. Germline trimming cut 2 bases from V and 7 bases from J; bases unmatched to any gene: 6. CDR3 loop: CASSPGGTGGGYTF. The CDR3 DNA follows: TGTGCCAGCTCACCAGGCGGGACAGGTGGTGGCTACACCTTC.

This clone appeared a single time. V gene TRBV7-6 combines with J gene TRBJ2-1; 10 nucleotides agree with TRBD2. Germline V gene lookup returns CDR1 SGHVS and CDR2 FNYEAQ. V shed 6 bases and J 9 bases; nucleotides not matched to a gene: 20. This CDR3 spans 18 amino acids. DNA for the CDR3: TGTGCCAGCAGACCCGTACTAGGGGTAGCGGGGGGCCGGGGTGAGCAGTTCTTC. This sequence encodes CASRPVLGVAGGRGEQFF. Full variable domain (missing parts from reference TRBV7-6 and TRBJ2-1): GAGVSQSPRYKVTKRGQDVALRCDPISGHVSLYWYRQALGQGPEFLTYFNYEAQQDKSGLPNDRFSAERPEGSISTLTIQRTEQRDSAMYRCASRPVLGVAGGRGEQFFGPGTRLTVL.

V and J are TRBV7-2 and TRBJ1-5, with D unclear. V was pared by 5 bases and J by 3 bases, with 8 bases between. The CDR3 consists of 13 residues. In germline, CDR1 is SGHTA, CDR2 FQGNSA. The CDR3 coding sequence is TGTGCCAGCAGCGAGAGGCCCAATCAGCCCCAGCATTTT. This codes for CASSERPNQPQHF.

The chain links TRBV7-9 to TRBJ1-1; 8 nucleotides line up with TRBD1. This CDR3 comprises 15 residues. The junction had 11 bases not matched to a gene; V was cut back by 5 bases and J by 6 bases. Per germline, CDR1 SEHNR and CDR2 FQNEAQ (reference sequence). The CDR3 spells CASSPLTGVGAEAFF. Here the CDR3 DNA reads TGTGCCAGCAGCCCATTGACAGGGGTTGGCGCTGAAGCTTTCTTT. The full variable domain, in which reference TRBV7-9 and TRBJ1-1 provide the parts outside the CDR3, is DTGVSQNPRHKITKRGQNVTFRCDPISEHNRLYWYRQTLGQGPEFLTYFQNEAQLEKSRLLSDRFSAERPKGSFSTLEIQRTEQGDSAMYLCASSPLTGVGAEAFFGQGTRLTVV.

The rearrangement joins TRBV30 to TRBJ2-1; 8 bases match TRBD1. The CDR3 runs to 16 residues. CDR1 GTSNPN and CDR2 SVGIG come from the germline V gene (reference sequence). V shed 2 bases, J shed 4 bases, and the junction held 10 bases outside the gene matches. The CDR3 DNA follows: TGTGCCTGGAGTAAAATTGGACAGGGCCGTTACAATGAGCAGTTCTTC. This translates into CAWSKIGQGRYNEQFF.

The chain combines TRBV5-8 with TRBJ1-1; a possible D gene is TRBD1 (5 bases). The CDR3 has 14 amino acids. Germline CDR1 reads SGHTS; CDR2 reads YDEGEE. V was pared by 2 bases and J by 4 bases, with 12 bases between. CDR3 loop: CASSFQGWGTEAFF. Written as DNA, the CDR3 is TGTGCCAGCAGCTTCCAGGGTTGGGGCACTGAAGCTTTCTTT.

CDR3 residues: CASSQTISSYNEQFF. CDR3 nucleotides: TGTGCCAGCAGCCAGACTATAAGCTCCTACAATGAGCAGTTCTTC. This chain joins TRBV14 and TRBJ2-1, with TRBD2 as a possible D gene (5 bases). The CDR3 consists of 15 residues. V was trimmed by 3 bases and J by 0 bases, leaving 9 bases between them. Germline values: CDR1 SGHDN, CDR2 FVKESK.

V and J are TRBV29-1 and TRBJ2-1, with 8 nucleotides matching TRBD2. Looked up from germline, CDR1 is SQVTM and CDR2 is ANQGSEA. The trim removed 3 bases at V and 6 bases at J, leaving 1 base unmatched. The CDR3 spans 12 residues. The CDR3 protein is CSVDGTSNEQFF. DNA of the CDR3: TGCAGCGTTGACGGGACTAGCAATGAGCAGTTCTTC.

The genes are TRBV7-6 and TRBJ2-7, with D tentatively TRBD1 (5 bases). Trimming took 5 bases from V and 6 from J, leaving 17 bases between them. The CDR3 is made up of 14 amino acids. Germline CDR1 reads SGHVS; CDR2 reads FNYEAQ. The CDR3 loop is CASSPAVGRREQYF. The CDR3 DNA is TGTGCCAGCAGCCCTGCTGTGGGGCGGCGCGAGCAGTACTTC.

The chain's CDR3 is CASSLGAGRSLGEQFF. The CDR3, as DNA: TGTGCCAGCAGCTTGGGAGCGGGGCGATCCCTCGGTGAGCAGTTCTTC. This rearrangement joins TRBV5-6 to TRBJ2-1, with 7 bases matching TRBD2. The germline V gene encodes CDR1 SGHDT and CDR2 YYEEEE. The CDR3 totals 16 residues. V lost 0 bases and J lost 9; bases outside the gene matches: 12. The full variable domain, rest sourced from reference TRBV5-6 and TRBJ2-1, is DAGVTQSPTHLIKTRGQQVTLRCSPKSGHDTVSWYQQALGQGPQFIFQYYEEEERQRGNFPDRFSGHQFPNYSSELNVNALLLGDSALYLCASSLGAGRSLGEQFFGPGTRLTVL.

This clone was detected a few times. V and J are TRBV2 and TRBJ2-3; D remains unclear. Germline V gene lookup returns CDR1 SNHLY and CDR2 FYNNEI. Between the trimmed V and J ends, which lost 2 bases and 4 bases, there was a span of 10 bases. CDR3 size: 14 residues. CDR3 sequence (DNA): TGTGCCAGCAGTGAACGTCGAGAGTCAGATACGCAGTATTTT. Its translation: CASSERRESDTQYF.

This clone turned up a few times. This same CDR3 is encoded by further DNA sequences in the sample. V and J are TRBV2 and TRBJ2-2; a possible D gene is TRBD1 (5 bases). Germline assignment: CDR1 SNHLY and CDR2 FYNNEI. The V end was cut by 8 bases, the J end by 2 bases, with 9 bases between. This CDR3 region has 13 residues. This chain's CDR3 is CASRQGNTGELFF. CDR3 bases: TGTGCCAGCCGGCAGGGCAACACCGGGGAGCTGTTTTTT.

The V call is TRBV28, the J call TRBJ1-2; 7 positions agree with TRBD1. V lost 7 bases, J lost 4 bases, and 6 bases stayed unmatched. Germline V CDR1 and CDR2: MDHEN, SYDVKM. This CDR3 comprises 13 residues. Here the CDR3 DNA reads TGTGCCAGCACGACCGGGACAGTCTATGGCTACACCTTC. Translated: CASTTGTVYGYTF.

This clone was counted between two and nine times. The gene calls are TRBV7-8 and TRBJ2-2; possibly TRBD1 for D (5 bases). CDR3 size: 13 residues. Trimming removed 4 bases at V and 5 bases at J, with 8 bases between. Germline CDR1 reads SGHVS; CDR2 reads FQNEAQ. CDR3 nucleotide sequence: TGTGCCAGCAGCTCCAGGGCTACCGGGGAGCTGTTTTTT. It specifies CASSSRATGELFF.